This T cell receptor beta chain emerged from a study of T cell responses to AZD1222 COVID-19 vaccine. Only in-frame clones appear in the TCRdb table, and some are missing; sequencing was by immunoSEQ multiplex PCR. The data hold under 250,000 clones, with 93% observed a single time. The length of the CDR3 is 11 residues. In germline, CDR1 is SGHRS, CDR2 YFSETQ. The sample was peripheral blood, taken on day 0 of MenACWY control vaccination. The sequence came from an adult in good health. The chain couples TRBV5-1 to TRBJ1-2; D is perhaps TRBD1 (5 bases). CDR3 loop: CTRDLPHGYTF. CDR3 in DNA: TGCACCCGGGACTTGCCGCACGGCTACACCTTC.